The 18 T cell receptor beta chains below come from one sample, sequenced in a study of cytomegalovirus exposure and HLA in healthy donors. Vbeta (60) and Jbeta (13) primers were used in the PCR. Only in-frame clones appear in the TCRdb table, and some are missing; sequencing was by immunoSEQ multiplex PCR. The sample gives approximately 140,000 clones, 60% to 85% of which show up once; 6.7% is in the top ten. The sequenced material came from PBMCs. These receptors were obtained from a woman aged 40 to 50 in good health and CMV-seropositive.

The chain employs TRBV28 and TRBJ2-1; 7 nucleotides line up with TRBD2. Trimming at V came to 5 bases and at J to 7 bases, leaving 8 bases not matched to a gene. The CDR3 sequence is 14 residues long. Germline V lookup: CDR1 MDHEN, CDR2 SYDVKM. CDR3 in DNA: TGTGCCAGCAGTCCGGCTGGGGGGGTAAATGAGCAGTTCTTC. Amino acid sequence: CASSPAGGVNEQFF.

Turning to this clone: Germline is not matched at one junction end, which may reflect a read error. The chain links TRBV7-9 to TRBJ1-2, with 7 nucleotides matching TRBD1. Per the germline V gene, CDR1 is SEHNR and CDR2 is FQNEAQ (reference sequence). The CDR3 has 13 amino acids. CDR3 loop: CSSSSGGTYGYTF. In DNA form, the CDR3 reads TGTTCCAGCAGCTCAGGGGGAACCTATGGCTACACCTTC.

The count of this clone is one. CDR3 protein: CASSWRGTDTQYF. Here the CDR3 DNA reads TGTGCCAGCAGCTGGAGAGGCACAGATACGCAGTATTTT. This chain links TRBV11-2 with TRBJ2-3; unclear D gene. The CDR3 extends over 13 amino acids. Looked up from germline, CDR1 is SGHAT and CDR2 is FQNNGV. Trimming pared 4 bases from V and 1 base from J, leaving 6 bases between.

This CDR3 reads CASYQTGVSNQPQHF. CDR3 DNA: TGTGCCAGCTATCAGACCGGGGTTAGCAATCAGCCCCAGCATTTT. The gene calls are TRBV28 and TRBJ1-5; D remains unclear. The germline V and J ends were trimmed by 8 bases and 0 bases, with 14 bases remaining between them. The CDR3 runs to 15 residues. Germline CDR1 and CDR2: MDHEN and SYDVKM.

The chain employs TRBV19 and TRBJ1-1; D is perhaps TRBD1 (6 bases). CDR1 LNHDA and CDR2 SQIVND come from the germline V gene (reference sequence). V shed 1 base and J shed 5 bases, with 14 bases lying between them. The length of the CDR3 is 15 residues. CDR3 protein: CASSIALPTGTEAFF. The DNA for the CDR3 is TGTGCCAGTAGTATAGCCTTGCCCACAGGGACTGAAGCTTTCTTT.

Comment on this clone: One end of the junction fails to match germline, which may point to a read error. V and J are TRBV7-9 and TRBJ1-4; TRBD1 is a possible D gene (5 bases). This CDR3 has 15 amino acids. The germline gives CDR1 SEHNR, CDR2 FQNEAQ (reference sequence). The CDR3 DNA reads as TGTTCCAGCAGCACCCAGGGTTCGACTAATGAAAAACTGTTTTTT. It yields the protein CSSSTQGSTNEKLFF.

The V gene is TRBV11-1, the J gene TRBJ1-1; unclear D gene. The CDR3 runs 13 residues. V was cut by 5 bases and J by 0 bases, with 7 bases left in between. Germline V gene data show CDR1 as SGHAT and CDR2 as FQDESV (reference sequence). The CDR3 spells CASSIGVNTEAFF. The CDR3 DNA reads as TGTGCCAGCAGCATCGGGGTGAACACTGAAGCTTTCTTT.

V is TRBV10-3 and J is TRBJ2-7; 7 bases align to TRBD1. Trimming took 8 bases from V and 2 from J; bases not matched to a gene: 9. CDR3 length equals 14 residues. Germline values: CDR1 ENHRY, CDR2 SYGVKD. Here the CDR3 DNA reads TGTGCCATCGCCTCCTCCGGGACAGCCTACGAGCAGTACTTC. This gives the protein CAIASSGTAYEQYF.

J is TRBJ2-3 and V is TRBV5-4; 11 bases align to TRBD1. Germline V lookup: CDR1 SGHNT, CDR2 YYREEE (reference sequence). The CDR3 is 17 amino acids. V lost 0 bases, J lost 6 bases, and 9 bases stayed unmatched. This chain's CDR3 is CASSLAGRTGGSDTQYF. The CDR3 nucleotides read TGTGCCAGCAGCTTGGCCGGTAGGACAGGGGGCTCCGATACGCAGTATTTT.

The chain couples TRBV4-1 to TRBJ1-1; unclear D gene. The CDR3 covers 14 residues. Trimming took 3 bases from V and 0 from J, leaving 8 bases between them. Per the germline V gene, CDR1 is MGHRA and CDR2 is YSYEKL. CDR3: CASSHRQLNTEAFF. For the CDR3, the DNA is TGCGCCAGCAGCCATAGACAACTGAACACTGAAGCTTTCTTT.

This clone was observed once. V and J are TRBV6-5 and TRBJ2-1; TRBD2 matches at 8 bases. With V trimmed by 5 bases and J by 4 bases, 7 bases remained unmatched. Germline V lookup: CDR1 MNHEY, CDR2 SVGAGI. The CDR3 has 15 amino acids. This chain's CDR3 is CASSAPGGAYNEQFF. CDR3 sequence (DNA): TGTGCCAGCAGTGCACCGGGGGGGGCGTACAATGAGCAGTTCTTC.

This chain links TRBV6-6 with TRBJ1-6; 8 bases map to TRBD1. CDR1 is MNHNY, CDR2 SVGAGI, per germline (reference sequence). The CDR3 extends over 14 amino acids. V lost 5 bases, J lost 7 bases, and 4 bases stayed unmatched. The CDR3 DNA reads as TGTGCCAGCAGTGAGACAGGGGCAAATTCACCCCTCCACTTT. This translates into CASSETGANSPLHF.

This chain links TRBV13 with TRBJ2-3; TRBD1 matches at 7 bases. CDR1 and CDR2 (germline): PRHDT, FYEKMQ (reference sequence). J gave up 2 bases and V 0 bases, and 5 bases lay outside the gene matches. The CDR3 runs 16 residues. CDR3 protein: CASSLGETGYTDTQYF. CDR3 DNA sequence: TGTGCCAGCAGCTTAGGAGAGACAGGGTACACAGATACGCAGTATTTT.

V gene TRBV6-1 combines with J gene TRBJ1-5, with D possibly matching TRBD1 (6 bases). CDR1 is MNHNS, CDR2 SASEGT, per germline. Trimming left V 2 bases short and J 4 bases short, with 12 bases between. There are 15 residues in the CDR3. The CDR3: CASSETDRGNQPQHF. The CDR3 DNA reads TGTGCCAGCAGTGAAACGGACAGAGGGAATCAGCCCCAGCATTTT.

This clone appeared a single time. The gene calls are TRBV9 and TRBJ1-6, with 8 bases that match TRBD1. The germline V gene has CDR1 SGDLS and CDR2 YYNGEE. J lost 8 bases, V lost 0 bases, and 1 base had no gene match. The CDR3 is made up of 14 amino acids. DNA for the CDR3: TGTGCCAGCAGCGTAGGACAGGGGTATTCACCCCTCCACTTT. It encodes CASSVGQGYSPLHF. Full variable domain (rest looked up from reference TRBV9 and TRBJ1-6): DSGVTQTPKHLITATGQRVTLRCSPRSGDLSVYWYQQSLDQGLQFLIQYYNGEERAKGNILERFSAQQFPDLHSELNLSSLELGDSALYFCASSVGQGYSPLHFGNGTRLTVT.

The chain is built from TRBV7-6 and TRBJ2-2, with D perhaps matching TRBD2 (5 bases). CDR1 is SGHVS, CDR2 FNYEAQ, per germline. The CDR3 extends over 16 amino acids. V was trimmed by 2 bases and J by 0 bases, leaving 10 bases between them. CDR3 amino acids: CASSLFPGTNTGELFF. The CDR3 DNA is TGTGCCAGCAGCTTATTCCCGGGAACGAACACCGGGGAGCTGTTTTTT.

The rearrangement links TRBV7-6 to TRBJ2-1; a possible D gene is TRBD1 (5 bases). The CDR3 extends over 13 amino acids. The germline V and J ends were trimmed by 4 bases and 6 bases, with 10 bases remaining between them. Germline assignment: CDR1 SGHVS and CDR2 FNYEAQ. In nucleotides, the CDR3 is TGTGCCAGCAGCTCGCTCCAGGGCAATGAGCAGTTCTTC. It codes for CASSSLQGNEQFF.

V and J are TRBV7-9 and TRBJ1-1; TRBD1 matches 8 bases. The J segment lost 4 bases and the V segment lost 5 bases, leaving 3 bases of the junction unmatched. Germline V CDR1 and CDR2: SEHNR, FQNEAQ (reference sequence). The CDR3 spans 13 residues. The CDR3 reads CASSRTGSTEAFF. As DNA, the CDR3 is TGTGCCAGCAGCAGGACAGGGAGCACTGAAGCTTTCTTT.